The 27 T cell receptor beta chains below all came from one sample that was sequenced in a study of OX40 agonist ivuxolimab in advanced cancers. Library generation was performed with the immunoSEQ multiplex PCR assay. TCRdb took this table from immuneACCESS and kept in-frame rearrangements with V and J called. Such tables lack part of the clones; where checked against another copy, unresolved V genes explain under half of the gap, and the rest is unexplained. The sample contains around 68,000 clones, about 91% of them found a single time. The ten largest clones take up approximately 0.99% of the sample. Sequencing was performed on CD4+ or CD8+ T cells sorted from blood, taken in a trial of the OX40 agonist ivuxolimab. The source is an adult with an advanced solid tumor such as melanoma, head and neck, liver or kidney cancer.

The CDR3 bases are TGTGCCAGCAGCCCAGGGAATCATGGCTACACCTTC. This translates into CASSPGNHGYTF. V and J are TRBV5-6 and TRBJ1-2; a possible D gene is TRBD1 (5 bases). Germline V gene data show CDR1 as SGHDT and CDR2 as YYEEEE. V dropped 4 bases and J dropped 6 bases, with 10 bases sitting between them. The CDR3 consists of 12 residues.

The rearrangement links TRBV6-1 to TRBJ2-5; tentatively, D is TRBD2 (5 bases). V lost 1 base, J lost 5 bases, and 20 bases lay in between. The CDR3 has 17 residues. Germline CDR1 MNHNS, CDR2 SASEGT. CDR3 sequence (DNA): TGTGCCAGCAGTGAAGATAGTCGGGATCTGCTCTTCGAGACCCAGTACTTC. It codes for CASSEDSRDLLFETQYF.

The rearrangement links TRBV6-4 to TRBJ2-7; D perhaps matches TRBD2 (6 bases). The V end was cut by 6 bases, the J end by 3 bases, with 15 bases between. The CDR3 runs to 14 residues. Germline V gene data show CDR1 as MRHNA and CDR2 as SNTAGT. The CDR3 DNA reads TGTGCCAGCAGGTTTGGCGGGAAGCACTACGAGCAGTACTTC. This sequence encodes CASRFGGKHYEQYF.

This rearrangement joins TRBV19 to TRBJ1-2, with 9 bases identical to TRBD1. Germline assignment: CDR1 LNHDA and CDR2 SQIVND (reference sequence). J lost 4 bases, V lost 5 bases, and 8 bases had no gene match. The CDR3 has 15 residues. The CDR3 here is CASSATGGNVYGYTF. CDR3 nucleotides: TGTGCCAGTAGTGCTACAGGGGGCAACGTCTATGGCTACACCTTC.

The chain is built from TRBV11-3 and TRBJ1-1; D ambiguous. The CDR3 has 15 residues. Germline CDR1 reads SGHNT; CDR2 reads YENEEA. Trimming cost V 0 bases and J 1 base, with 9 bases left between them. As DNA, the CDR3 is TGTGCCAGCAGCTTAGAAGGGAATAAGAACACTGAAGCTTTCTTT. Its protein product is CASSLEGNKNTEAFF.

This clone was picked up a small number of times. This chain connects TRBV30 to TRBJ1-2; no clear D. CDR1 and CDR2 from the germline V gene are GTSNPN and SVGIG (reference sequence). This CDR3 region has 15 residues. Trimming took 2 bases from V and 4 from J, leaving 17 bases between them. The CDR3 DNA reads as TGTGCCTGGAGTCCTGACACTTTAGGCCGCTATGGCTACACCTTC. Protein: CAWSPDTLGRYGYTF.

The chain couples TRBV21-1 to TRBJ2-1; TRBD2, as called in the table, went unchecked against the DNA. TRBV21-1 is annotated as a pseudogene. This CDR3 contains 15 residues. The CDR3 region is CASSSTGGGYNEQFF. In nucleotides, the CDR3 is TGTGCCAGCAGCAGCACGGGGGGTGGTTACAATGAGCAGTTCTTC.

The V and J genes are TRBV11-2 and TRBJ2-7, with D perhaps TRBD1 or TRBD2 (6 bases each). V lost 5 bases and J 6 bases, leaving 17 bases between the germline ends. Germline CDR1 and CDR2: SGHAT and FQNNGV. The CDR3 is 14 residues long. This CDR3 is CASSLPWTGAEQYF. CDR3 sequence (DNA): TGTGCCAGCAGCCTACCTTGGACGGGGGCCGAGCAGTACTTC. Combining the CDR3 with reference TRBV11-2 and TRBJ2-7 gives the whole variable domain EAGVAQSPRYKIIEKRQSVAFWCNPISGHATLYWYQQILGQGPKLLIQFQNNGVVDDSQLPKDRFSAERLKGVDSTLKIQPAKLEDSAVYLCASSLPWTGAEQYFGPGTRLTVT.

The CDR3 loop is CASLRAGGVDTQYF. The CDR3 nucleotides read TGTGCCAGCCTTCGGGCGGGGGGGGTAGATACGCAGTATTTT. The V gene is TRBV6-6, the J gene TRBJ2-3; TRBD2 aligns across 9 bases. The CDR3 sequence is 14 residues long. Trimming cost V 8 bases and J 5 bases; bases outside gene matches: 8. CDR1 and CDR2 (germline): MNHNY, SVGAGI (reference sequence).

This clone showed up just once. The chain employs TRBV5-1 and TRBJ1-1, with D maybe TRBD1 (6 bases). V lost 2 bases and J lost 8, with 13 bases in between. Germline values: CDR1 SGHRS, CDR2 YFSETQ. CDR3 length equals 13 residues. In DNA, the CDR3 is TGCGCCAGCAGCTTCGTTGAGGGGGGAGAAGCTTTCTTT. Residues: CASSFVEGGEAFF.

The chain is built from TRBV5-6 and TRBJ2-7; D call uncertain. The CDR3 has 14 amino acids. Germline CDR1 reads SGHDT; CDR2 reads YYEEEE. V was trimmed by 2 bases and J by 2 bases, leaving 11 bases between them. This chain's CDR3 is CASSFGSLAYEQYF. The CDR3 nucleotides read TGTGCCAGCAGCTTTGGGTCCCTAGCCTACGAGCAGTACTTC.

This clone was observed once. The chain uses TRBV7-8 and TRBJ1-1; D is unclear. The CDR3 contains 15 residues. Germline CDR1 SGHVS, CDR2 FQNEAQ. V was cut by 7 bases and J by 1 base, with 16 bases left in between. The CDR3 region has the DNA TGTGCCAGCATCGGGTGGTCAGGAACGAACACTGAAGCTTTCTTT. Encoded protein: CASIGWSGTNTEAFF. The entire variable domain, with the rest obtained from reference TRBV7-8 and TRBJ1-1, is as follows: GAGVSQSPRYKVAKRGQDVALRCDPISGHVSLFWYQQALGQGPEFLTYFQNEAQLDKSGLPSDRFFAERPEGSVSTLKIQRTQQEDSAVYLCASIGWSGTNTEAFFGQGTRLTVV.

This chain joins TRBV6-1 and TRBJ2-2; D is uncertain. The CDR3 runs 14 residues. Trimming took off 4 bases at V and 5 bases at J, with 11 bases between the two ends. The germline V gene has CDR1 MNHNS and CDR2 SASEGT. The CDR3 region has the DNA TGTGCCAGCAGTGGCCCCCCCGTTACCGGGGAGCTGTTTTTT. Encoded protein: CASSGPPVTGELFF.

The gene calls are TRBV7-2 and TRBJ2-5, with D possibly TRBD2 on 7 matching bases. The V gene lost 5 bases and the J gene lost 4 bases, with 20 bases spanning the gap. The germline CDR1 and CDR2 sequences are SGHTA and FQGNSA. The CDR3 is 16 residues long. The CDR3 bases are TGTGCCAGCAGCAACGGGGGCGGGAGTAGGGGAGAGACCCAGTACTTC. This sequence encodes CASSNGGGSRGETQYF.

The chain recombines TRBV6-1 with TRBJ1-4, with 7 bases fitting TRBD1. Germline V gene sequence: CDR1 MNHNS, CDR2 SASEGT. The CDR3 has 14 residues. The ends lost 5 bases at V and 6 bases at J; junction bases unmatched: 6. CDR3 sequence: CASSLRGTDEKLFF. In DNA, the CDR3 is TGTGCCAGCAGTCTCCGCGGGACAGATGAAAAACTGTTTTTT.

This rearrangement joins TRBV9 to TRBJ1-1; 7 positions agree with TRBD1. The CDR3 is 13 amino acids. CDR1 SGDLS and CDR2 YYNGEE come from the germline V gene. The V and J ends lost 4 bases and 10 bases, in that order; junction bases with no gene match: 10. The CDR3 here is CASSRQGGEGAFF. CDR3 bases: TGTGCCAGCAGCCGTCAGGGGGGGGAAGGAGCTTTCTTT.

The CDR3 sequence: CASTVGRSYEQYF. The CDR3 coding sequence is TGTGCCAGCACGGTAGGGAGGTCCTACGAGCAGTACTTC. The chain combines TRBV2 with TRBJ2-7, with a tentative D call TRBD2 (6 bases). This CDR3 comprises 13 residues. Germline CDR1 and CDR2: SNHLY and FYNNEI. Trimming took off 7 bases at V and 1 base at J, with 11 bases between the two ends.

The gene calls are TRBV19 and TRBJ2-2, with unresolved D. Trimming removed 3 bases from V and 7 bases from J, with 9 bases in between. The CDR3 covers 13 residues. CDR1 is LNHDA and CDR2 is SQIVND in the germline V gene (reference sequence). The CDR3 protein is CASSMVWDGELFF. CDR3 nucleotide sequence: TGTGCCAGTAGTATGGTGTGGGACGGGGAGCTGTTTTTT.

The CDR3, as DNA: TGTGCCAGCTCGTCTCAACGGAACACCGGGGAGCTGTTTTTT. It specifies CASSSQRNTGELFF. The rearrangement joins TRBV7-3 to TRBJ2-2, with D hard to call. This CDR3 has 14 amino acids. Germline lookup yields CDR1 SGHTA and CDR2 FQGTGA. V gave up 8 bases and J gave up 1 base, with 11 bases separating them.

V and J are TRBV19 and TRBJ1-2; maybe TRBD1 (6 bases). The CDR3 spans 16 residues. The germline V gene encodes CDR1 LNHDA and CDR2 SQIVND (reference sequence). V was shortened by 4 bases and J by 4 bases, with 19 bases between the two germline ends. The CDR3 protein is CASSTPGTPVFYGYTF. The CDR3 DNA reads TGTGCCAGTAGTACACCCGGGACACCAGTTTTCTATGGCTACACCTTC.

This chain links TRBV11-3 with TRBJ2-7, with D perhaps TRBD2 (5 bases). The germline CDR1 and CDR2 sequences are SGHNT and YENEEA. The CDR3 has 12 residues. V lost 3 bases to trimming and J lost 4 bases, with 7 bases between them. CDR3 nucleotides: TGTGCCAGCAGCTTTAGAGGGTACGAGCAGTACTTC. Amino acids: CASSFRGYEQYF.

V usage is TRBV7-9 and J usage is TRBJ2-1; the match to TRBD2 covers 8 bases. The ends lost 6 bases at V and 4 bases at J; junction bases unmatched: 5. Germline assignment: CDR1 SEHNR and CDR2 FQNEAQ (reference sequence). There are 14 residues in the CDR3. In DNA form, the CDR3 reads TGTGCCAGCAGTCCAGGGACTAGATACAATGAGCAGTTCTTC. It encodes CASSPGTRYNEQFF.

The chain has TRBV5-1 and TRBJ1-2; possible D gene TRBD1, 5 bases. The CDR3 has 15 amino acids. From germline, CDR1 is SGHRS and CDR2 YFSETQ. The V and J ends lost 0 bases and 1 base respectively, with 10 bases between them. CDR3 DNA: TGCGCCAGCAGCTTGGCACCAGGGAATAACTATGGCTACACCTTC. Encoded protein: CASSLAPGNNYGYTF.

The V gene is TRBV27, the J gene TRBJ2-1; 7 nucleotides match TRBD2. Germline V gene data show CDR1 as MNHEY and CDR2 as SMNVEV (reference sequence). The CDR3 is 16 amino acids. V trimming: 7 bases; J trimming: 4 bases; junction bases outside the gene matches: 13. The CDR3 sequence is CASNILGLVPYNEQFF. CDR3 nucleotide sequence: TGTGCCAGCAATATACTCGGACTAGTCCCATACAATGAGCAGTTCTTC.

This rearrangement joins TRBV5-1 to TRBJ2-3; D not resolved. CDR1 is SGHRS, CDR2 YFSETQ, per germline. Trimming pared 1 base from V and 6 bases from J, leaving 12 bases between. The CDR3 spans 14 residues. The CDR3 here is CASSLRQAQDTQYF. In DNA, the CDR3 is TGCGCCAGCAGCTTGCGTCAGGCCCAGGATACGCAGTATTTT.

This rearrangement joins TRBV28 to TRBJ1-3, with no clear D. The CDR3 covers 15 residues. CDR1 is MDHEN and CDR2 is SYDVKM in the germline V gene. The V end lost 6 bases, the J end lost 0 bases, and 12 bases lay between the germline ends. CDR3 in amino acids: CASSPLGASGNTIYF. CDR3 sequence (DNA): TGTGCCAGCAGCCCCCTGGGTGCCTCTGGAAACACCATATATTTT.

The chain joins TRBV2 to TRBJ1-6; 9 bases are a match to TRBD1. In germline, CDR1 is SNHLY, CDR2 FYNNEI. The CDR3 loop spans 16 amino acids. Unmatched junction bases numbered 5, after V lost 7 bases and J lost 1 base. The CDR3 sequence is CASIGTGWSYNSPLHF. The CDR3 DNA reads TGTGCCAGCATTGGGACAGGGTGGTCCTATAATTCACCCCTCCACTTT. The full variable domain, its missing parts supplied by reference TRBV2 and TRBJ1-6, is EPEVTQTPSHQVTQMGQEVILRCVPISNHLYFYWYRQILGQKVEFLVSFYNNEISEKSEIFDDQFSVERPDGSNFTLKIRSTKLEDSAMYFCASIGTGWSYNSPLHFGNGTRLTVT.